This paragraph covers one TCR beta chain sequence. Its antigen is currently unknown. 13 Jbeta primers and 60 Vbeta primers were used for the PCR. The data were produced by immunoSEQ multiplex PCR, yet TCRdb's version contains in-frame clones alone and is incomplete. This sample has under 150,000 clones, with about 79% found just once. The germline V gene has CDR1 MNHEY and CDR2 SMNVEV (reference sequence). V was clipped by 5 bases and J by 4 bases, with 6 bases between them. The CDR3 loop spans 11 amino acids. The record originates from a study of cytomegalovirus exposure and HLA in healthy donors. Broader study findings: The classifier, whose performance was assessed in both the original and validation cohorts, reportedly diagnosed cytomegalovirus status with high specificity and sensitivity. Analysis was carried out at a later point, and it linked a missense DCLRE1C variant to TCR beta V- and J-gene trimming.

The sequencing input was PBMCs. The V call is TRBV27, the J call TRBJ2-7; possibly TRBD2 for D (5 bases). This sequence originates from a man aged 30 to 45 in good health and CMV-seropositive. In DNA, the CDR3 is TGTGCCAGCAGTAGGAGGTACGAGCAGTACTTC. Its translation: CASSRRYEQYF.